This T cell receptor beta chain was recovered during a study of response to subunit inactivated influenza vaccine. Overall study results and limits: Authors suggested that a seasonal influenza vaccination recruits few new T cells each time.

Only a few counts were recorded for this clonotype. Its antigen is unknown. Germline-derived CDR1 and CDR2 are MNHEY and SVGAGI. This CDR3 has 18 residues. The V gene end was trimmed by 1 base and the J gene end by 4 bases; junction bases not matched to a gene: 10. MiXCR, applied by TCRdb to the RT-PCR reads, yields one record per CDR3 protein. This table has around 570,000 distinct CDR3 sequences, 6% to 9% appearing once. This receptor was obtained from a man aged 45 to 70 who received an inactivated influenza vaccine. The sequencing used PBMCs from blood, collected about 23 months after vaccination. The chain recombines TRBV6-5 with TRBJ2-6; 7 bases align to TRBD2. Here the CDR3 reads CASSYLGAGRLGANVLTF. As DNA, the CDR3 is TGTGCCAGCAGTTACTTAGGGGCCGGGAGGTTGGGGGCCAACGTCCTGACTTTC.